This is a list of T cell receptor beta chains from one sample in a study of T cells in Graves' hyperthyroidism and ophthalmopathy. TCRdb reanalysed the multiplex PCR reads using MiXCR and keeps one entry per CDR3 protein. The sample records nearly 750,000 distinct CDR3 sequences, 30% to 40% being singletons. The specimen sequenced was blood. The receptors derive from a woman aged 40 to 55 with Graves' hyperthyroidism. The CDR3 runs from the conserved cysteine through the conserved F or W. A D gene is named only where the DNA matches it firmly. Size is stated for part of the rows, as once, few or many counts, or as a class when the clone is expanded.

>.|TRBJ1-4|TRBV7-2|.
.
CAGGGMKNCFF
>.|TRBJ1-1|TRBV7-9|few
TGTGCCAGCAGCTTAGCAGCAGGGCAGCAAGCTTTCTTT
CASSLAAGQQAFF
>TRBD1|TRBJ2-7|TRBV29-1|many
TGCAGCGTCATAAGACAGGGAACCTACGAGCAGTACTTC
CSVIRQGTYEQYF
>.|TRBJ1-1|TRBV7-2|many
TGTGCCAGCAGCTTGAACGGGTACACTGAAGCTTTCTTT
CASSLNGYTEAFF
>.|TRBJ1-2|TRBV2|many
TGTGCCAGCAGTGCAGACAACTATGGCTACACCTTC
CASSADNYGYTF
>TRBD1|TRBJ1-2|TRBV6-5|many
TGTGCCAGCAGGCCAGCCGGGACAGGGCGATATGGCTACACCTTC
CASRPAGTGRYGYTF
>.|TRBJ2-5|TRBV10-3|many
TGTGCCATCAGTCAGCTGGCACAGGGTTACCAAGAGACCCAGTACTTC
CAISQLAQGYQETQYF
>.|TRBJ1-1|TRBV2|.
TGTGCCAGCACTGAGGACAGCAACACTGAAGCTTTCTTT
CASTEDSNTEAFF
>.|TRBJ2-2|TRBV10-3|few
TGTGCCATCGGGGAAGGCACCGGGGAGCTGTTTTTT
CAIGEGTGELFF
>.|TRBJ2-1|TRBV20-1|.
TGCAGTGCTAGACTGGACGGCAATGAGCAGTTCTTC
CSARLDGNEQFF
>.|TRBJ1-2|TRBV28|few
TGTGCCAGTCGGAGAGTGGACTATGGCTACACCTTC
CASRRVDYGYTF